The 5 T cell receptor beta chains presented below share a single source sample, sequenced in a study of CD8+ T cells in alopecia areata. Sequencing templates came from extracted RNA that was reverse transcribed into cDNA. Libraries were prepared by immunoSEQ multiplex PCR; TCRdb keeps only in-frame clonotypes and omits some of them. The sample yields over 85,000 clones, just over 70% seen once. Treatment: oral pan-JAK inhibitor, 5-10 mg twice daily. Sequences were derived from CD8+ T cells sorted from blood, sampled at week 44, from a patient treated with tofacitinib. These receptors came from a human donor with alopecia areata.

The chain couples TRBV7-8 to TRBJ1-5; D is unclear. Looked up from germline, CDR1 is SGHVS and CDR2 is FQNEAQ. V shed 5 bases and J shed 3 bases, with 14 bases lying between them. This CDR3 spans 15 amino acids. The CDR3 DNA reads as TGTGCCAGCAGCGAAACCAGAAACTTCAATCAGCCCCAGCATTTT. Its protein product is CASSETRNFNQPQHF.

The genes are TRBV11-2 and TRBJ2-3; D is perhaps TRBD2 (5 bases). CDR3 size: 14 residues. V was cut by 4 bases and J by 4 bases, with 12 bases left in between. Germline V lookup: CDR1 SGHAT, CDR2 FQNNGV. The CDR3 reads CASSSGLSADTQYF. The CDR3 DNA sequence: TGTGCCAGCAGCTCAGGCCTTAGCGCAGATACGCAGTATTTT. The full variable domain, in which reference TRBV11-2 and TRBJ2-3 provide the parts outside the CDR3, is EAGVAQSPRYKIIEKRQSVAFWCNPISGHATLYWYQQILGQGPKLLIQFQNNGVVDDSQLPKDRFSAERLKGVDSTLKIQPAKLEDSAVYLCASSSGLSADTQYFGPGTRLTVL.

The genes are TRBV23-1 and TRBJ1-6; possibly TRBD1 for D (5 bases). TRBV23-1 is an ORF; its function is uncertain. The CDR3 is 18 residues long. V dropped 0 bases and J dropped 1 base, with 13 bases sitting between them. CDR3 nucleotide sequence: TGCGCCAGCAGTCAATCGGGGCGCGCTTGGTCCTATAATTCACCCCTCCACTTT. Translating it yields CASSQSGRAWSYNSPLHF.

The chain couples TRBV30 to TRBJ1-4; D possibly corresponds to TRBD1 (5 bases). Germline-derived CDR1 and CDR2 are GTSNPN and SVGIG (reference sequence). The V end was cut by 5 bases, the J end by 8 bases, with 18 bases between. This CDR3 has 14 residues. CDR3 sequence (DNA): TGTGCCTGGCAGAACGGGGTCCAGGGAGAAAAACTGTTTTTT. Protein product: CAWQNGVQGEKLFF.

The chain recombines TRBV7-8 with TRBJ2-1; tentative D call: TRBD1 (6 bases). V was trimmed by 1 base and J by 5 bases, leaving 18 bases between them. This CDR3 is built from 17 residues. In germline, CDR1 is SGHVS, CDR2 FQNEAQ. CDR3 coding DNA: TGTGCCAGCAGCTTAGATCATACAGGGACGAAAGACAATGAGCAGTTCTTC. This translates into CASSLDHTGTKDNEQFF.